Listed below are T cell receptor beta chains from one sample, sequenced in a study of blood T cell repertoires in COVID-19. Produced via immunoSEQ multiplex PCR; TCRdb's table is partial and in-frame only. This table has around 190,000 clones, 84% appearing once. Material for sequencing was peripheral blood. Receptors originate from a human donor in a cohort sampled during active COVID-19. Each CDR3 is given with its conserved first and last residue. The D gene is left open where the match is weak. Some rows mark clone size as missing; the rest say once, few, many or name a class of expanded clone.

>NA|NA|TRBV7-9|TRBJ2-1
CASRAWYNEQFF
TGTGCCAGCAGGGCCTGGTACAATGAGCAGTTCTTC
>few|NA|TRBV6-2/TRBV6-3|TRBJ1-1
CASSPRAMNTEAFF
TGTGCCAGCAGTCCCAGGGCCATGAACACTGAAGCTTTCTTT
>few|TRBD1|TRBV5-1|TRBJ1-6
CASSASGTGFSPLHF
TGCGCCAGCAGCGCCTCCGGGACAGGGTTTTCACCCCTCCACTTT
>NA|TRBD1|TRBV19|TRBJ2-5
CASSNRQGGSQETQYF
TGTGCCAGTAGCAACCGACAGGGTGGCTCGCAAGAGACCCAGTACTTC
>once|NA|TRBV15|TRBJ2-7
CATSRGATGRVDEQYF
TGTGCCACCAGCAGAGGAGCGACCGGGCGGGTGGACGAGCAGTACTTC
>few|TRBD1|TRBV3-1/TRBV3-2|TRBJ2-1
CASKLTGGSGRNEQFF
TGTGCCAGCAAACTTACAGGGGGGAGTGGGAGGAATGAGCAGTTCTTC
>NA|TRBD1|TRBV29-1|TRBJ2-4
CSVVGQGDGSLAKNIQYF
TGCAGCGTTGTGGGACAGGGGGACGGCTCTCTAGCCAAAAACATTCAGTACTTC
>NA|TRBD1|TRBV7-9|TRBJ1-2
CASSFPRDRNYGYTF
TGTGCCAGCAGCTTCCCCCGGGACAGAAACTATGGCTACACCTTC
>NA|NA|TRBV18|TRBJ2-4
CASSEGDSKNIQYF
TGTGCCAGCTCCGAAGGGGATTCCAAAAACATTCAGTACTTC
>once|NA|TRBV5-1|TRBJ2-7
CASSLVGTPSEQYF
TGCGCCAGCAGCTTGGTAGGGACACCCTCGGAGCAGTACTTC
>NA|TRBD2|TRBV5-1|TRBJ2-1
CASSLVAGDGWEQFF
TGCGCCAGCAGCTTGGTAGCGGGAGACGGGTGGGAGCAGTTCTTC
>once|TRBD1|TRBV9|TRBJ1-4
CASGGDSEKLFF
TGTGCCAGCGGAGGGGACAGTGAAAAACTGTTTTTT